One and the same sample provided the 31 T cell receptor beta chains below, sequenced in a study of a mutant IDH1 vaccine in newly diagnosed glioma. TCRdb's copy holds only in-frame clones and misses some; the assay was immunoSEQ multiplex PCR. Of 50,000 or so clones listed, 80% to 90% are singletons. Time point of the sample: baseline, week 1 (first vaccination visit). As to treatment: pre-vaccination baseline after standard-of-care therapy. The sequenced sample was PBMCs, obtained from a glioma patient treated with radiotherapy, temozolomide or both. The receptors come from a man aged 35 to 55 with glioma.

This clone came up a few times. The chain employs TRBV7-2 and TRBJ2-3, with a tentative D call TRBD2 (6 bases). The CDR3 runs 15 residues. From germline, CDR1 is SGHTA and CDR2 FQGNSA. Trimming left V 2 bases short and J 3 bases short, with 12 bases between. The CDR3 DNA is TGTGCCAGCAGCTTAAGCGGGCAGGTGACAGATACGCAGTATTTT. Translating gives CASSLSGQVTDTQYF.

This chain connects TRBV6-1 to TRBJ2-3; the match to TRBD2 covers 16 bases. The CDR3 contains 15 residues. Per the germline V gene, CDR1 is MNHNS and CDR2 is SASEGT. In nucleotides, the CDR3 is TGTGCTAGCGGGACTAGCGGGAGGGGCACAGATACGCAGTATTTT. Translated, it gives CASGTSGRGTDTQYF.

This clone was seen only a few times. The V gene is TRBV7-2, the J gene TRBJ2-5; TRBD1 might be the D (5 bases). Per the germline V gene, CDR1 is SGHTA and CDR2 is FQGNSA. V shed 5 bases and J shed 0 bases, with 13 bases lying between them. The CDR3 length is 15 residues. Written as DNA, the CDR3 is TGTGCCAGCAGCAGACAGACATCAAACCAAGAGACCCAGTACTTC. This encodes CASSRQTSNQETQYF.

This clone was observed a handful of times. The CDR3: CASSLGQGRAFF. CDR3 DNA: TGTGCCAGCAGTTTAGGACAGGGCAGAGCTTTCTTT. The gene calls are TRBV28 and TRBJ1-1; 8 bases are a match to TRBD1. After removal of 2 bases from V and 10 bases from J, the junction contained 3 bases not matched to a gene. This CDR3 spans 12 amino acids. Germline-derived CDR1 and CDR2 are MDHEN and SYDVKM.

In this sample, this clone turned up a few times. The V call is TRBV4-2, the J call TRBJ2-5; a possible D gene is TRBD2 (6 bases). The CDR3 length is 15 residues. Trimming cost V 1 base and J 2 bases, with 11 bases left between them. The germline CDR1 and CDR2 sequences are LGHNA and YNFKEQ. CDR3 sequence (DNA): TGTGCCAGCAGCCAAGTTTTAGCGGTACAAGAGACCCAGTACTTC. Translation gives CASSQVLAVQETQYF.

The genes are TRBV4-2 and TRBJ1-3, with 7 bases fitting TRBD1. The V and J ends lost 4 bases and 3 bases, in that order; junction bases with no gene match: 9. Germline CDR1 reads LGHNA; CDR2 reads YNFKEQ. This CDR3 is built from 16 residues. The CDR3 DNA reads as TGTGCCAGCAGCCCGCCGACAGGGAGACTTGGAAACACCATATATTTT. This encodes CASSPPTGRLGNTIYF.

The chain joins TRBV14 to TRBJ2-7; D gene uncertain. The germline gives CDR1 SGHDN, CDR2 FVKESK. V lost 3 bases to trimming and J lost 3 bases, with 9 bases between them. The CDR3 totals 13 residues. CDR3 coding DNA: TGTGCCAGCAGCCAGCCACCTCTCTACGAGCAGTACTTC. This sequence encodes CASSQPPLYEQYF.

This clone was counted only a few times. The chain combines TRBV28 with TRBJ1-5, with D unclear. Trimming removed 5 bases at V and 8 bases at J, with 10 bases between. The germline V gene encodes CDR1 MDHEN and CDR2 SYDVKM. The CDR3 spans 12 residues. The CDR3 sequence is CASSIPEKPQHF. DNA of the CDR3: TGTGCCAGCAGTATTCCGGAAAAGCCCCAGCATTTT. The whole variable domain, filled in from reference TRBV28 and TRBJ1-5, reads DVKVTQSSRYLVKRTGEKVFLECVQDMDHENMFWYRQDPGLGLRLIYFSYDVKMKEKGDIPEGYSVSREKKERFSLILESASTNQTSMYLCASSIPEKPQHFGDGTRLSIL.

Here the CDR3 DNA reads TGTGCCAGCACACCGGGGATTTATGGCTACACCTTC. Protein sequence: CASTPGIYGYTF. This rearrangement joins TRBV28 to TRBJ1-2; D is uncertain. The CDR3 runs 12 residues. With 7 bases removed from V and 5 bases from J, the gap between germline ends came to 11 bases. Germline CDR1 reads MDHEN; CDR2 reads SYDVKM.

This clone was seen only once. V and J are TRBV7-9 and TRBJ2-7, with D possibly matching TRBD2 (7 bases). The V end was cut by 7 bases, the J end by 7 bases, with 17 bases between. Germline V gene data show CDR1 as SEHNR and CDR2 as FQNEAQ (reference sequence). The CDR3 is made up of 13 amino acids. In DNA form, the CDR3 reads TGTGCCAGCACTAATGGGGGGGCGAGTGAGCAGTACTTC. Translation gives CASTNGGASEQYF.

This sequence joins TRBV19 and TRBJ2-5; D not resolved. Germline V lookup: CDR1 LNHDA, CDR2 SQIVND (reference sequence). The V end lost 1 base, the J end lost 2 bases, and 11 bases lay between the germline ends. The CDR3 runs to 15 residues. The CDR3 region is CASSIGGTVQETQYF. The CDR3 nucleotides are TGTGCCAGTAGTATAGGTGGAACAGTGCAAGAGACCCAGTACTTC.

J is TRBJ1-4 and V is TRBV4-1, with 11 bases aligning to TRBD1. V gave up 3 bases and J gave up 8 bases; unmatched junction bases: 11. Germline assignment: CDR1 MGHRA and CDR2 YSYEKL. This CDR3 is 17 amino acids long. CDR3 in amino acids: CASSHRDRGRWEEKLFF. The DNA of the CDR3 is TGCGCCAGCAGCCATAGGGACAGGGGGAGGTGGGAGGAAAAACTGTTTTTT.

This sequence joins TRBV10-3 and TRBJ1-2; 10 positions match TRBD1. J was trimmed by 8 bases and V by 4 bases; bases with no gene match: 1. This CDR3 contains 12 residues. The germline V gene encodes CDR1 ENHRY and CDR2 SYGVKD. In DNA, the CDR3 is TGTGCCATCAGTGTGGACAGGGGGGGCTACACCTTC. Translated, it gives CAISVDRGGYTF.

The chain uses TRBV7-9 and TRBJ2-5; 14 nucleotides agree with TRBD2. CDR3 size: 16 residues. The junction had 3 bases not matched to a gene; V was cut back by 5 bases and J by 1 base. CDR1 is SEHNR, CDR2 FQNEAQ, per germline (reference sequence). As DNA, the CDR3 is TGTGCCAGCAGCATAGGACTAGCGGGAGGCCAAGAGACCCAGTACTTC. As protein: CASSIGLAGGQETQYF.

CDR3 in DNA: TGTGCCAGCAGTTATAAGGGGGCCCTCTCAGATACGCAGTATTTT. This gives the protein CASSYKGALSDTQYF. The chain uses TRBV6-5 and TRBJ2-3, with 7 bases lining up with TRBD1. The CDR3 extends over 15 amino acids. With V trimmed by 3 bases and J by 4 bases, 7 bases remained unmatched. CDR1 is MNHEY, CDR2 SVGAGI, per germline.

V gene TRBV6-1 combines with J gene TRBJ2-7; D remains ambiguous. Germline-derived CDR1 and CDR2 are MNHNS and SASEGT. The V and J ends lost 4 bases and 0 bases respectively, with 7 bases between them. This CDR3 has 13 residues. DNA for the CDR3: TGTGCCAGCAGTGTAACGGTCTCCTACGAGCAGTACTTC. Amino acids: CASSVTVSYEQYF.

This clone has only a few counts. The V and J genes are TRBV29-1 and TRBJ1-2; TRBD1 matches at 7 bases. Germline V CDR1 and CDR2: SQVTM, ANQGSEA. After removal of 5 bases from V and 4 bases from J, the junction contained 7 bases not matched to a gene. This CDR3 region has 13 residues. CDR3 nucleotides: TGCAGCGTTTCGACAGGGCTGGGCTATGGCTACACCTTC. As protein: CSVSTGLGYGYTF.

The rearrangement uses TRBV19 and TRBJ2-1, with a tentative D call TRBD1 (5 bases). In germline, CDR1 is LNHDA, CDR2 SQIVND (reference sequence). The ends were cut back, 3 bases at V and 8 bases at J, with 11 bases in the middle. The CDR3 extends over 13 amino acids. CDR3 residues: CASSIYGAHEQFF. CDR3 nucleotides: TGTGCCAGTAGTATTTATGGGGCGCATGAGCAGTTCTTC.

The V call is TRBV15, the J call TRBJ2-3; unclear D gene. CDR3 length: 12 residues. Germline loops: CDR1 LNHNV, CDR2 YYDKDF (reference sequence). The V gene lost 1 base and the J gene lost 1 base, with 0 bases spanning the gap. This CDR3 reads CATSRGTDTQYF. In nucleotides, the CDR3 is TGTGCCACCAGCAGAGGCACAGATACGCAGTATTTT.

In its sample, this clone was seen once. V is TRBV14 and J is TRBJ2-1, with D possibly TRBD2 on 6 matching bases. CDR3 size: 17 residues. CDR1 and CDR2 from the germline V gene are SGHDN and FVKESK. Trimming took off 0 bases at V and 6 bases at J, with 18 bases between the two ends. This CDR3 reads CASSQDPRERRRNEQFF. The CDR3 DNA is TGTGCCAGCAGCCAAGATCCACGGGAGAGAAGGCGCAATGAGCAGTTCTTC.

This rearrangement joins TRBV9 to TRBJ2-1; 12 bases line up with TRBD1. V shed 3 bases, J shed 3 bases, and the junction held 4 bases outside the gene matches. The CDR3 runs 16 residues. Germline lookup yields CDR1 SGDLS and CDR2 YYNGEE. This chain's CDR3 is CASSGGTGGFYNEQFF. CDR3 DNA: TGTGCCAGCAGCGGCGGGACAGGGGGCTTCTACAATGAGCAGTTCTTC.

The rearrangement links TRBV5-8 to TRBJ2-6, with 7 bases identical to TRBD1. Germline V gene sequence: CDR1 SGHTS, CDR2 YDEGEE. This CDR3 region has 16 residues. J was trimmed by 2 bases and V by 0 bases; bases with no gene match: 2. The DNA of the CDR3 is TGTGCCAGCAGCTTGGGTGGGACAGCTGGGGCCAACGTCCTGACTTTC. Amino acids: CASSLGGTAGANVLTF. The variable domain in full, completed from reference TRBV5-8 and TRBJ2-6, reads EAGVTQSPTHLIKTRGQQATLRCSPISGHTSVYWYQQALGLGLQFLLWYDEGEERNRGNFPPRFSGRQFPNYSSELNVNALELEDSALYLCASSLGGTAGANVLTFGAGSRLTVL.

The chain employs TRBV5-1 and TRBJ2-2; 10 bases map to TRBD2. V shed 2 bases, J shed 1 base, and the junction held 8 bases outside the gene matches. Germline CDR1 SGHRS, CDR2 YFSETQ. CDR3 length: 18 residues. CDR3 nucleotide sequence: TGCGCCAGCAGCTTAAGTCTAGCGGGAGTGGGGAACACCGGGGAGCTGTTTTTT. Its translation is CASSLSLAGVGNTGELFF.

The gene calls are TRBV2 and TRBJ1-2; unclear D gene. The CDR3 loop spans 15 amino acids. Deletions cut 2 bases from V and 4 bases from J, with 14 bases between. Germline CDR1 and CDR2: SNHLY and FYNNEI. CDR3 protein: CASSELRAGSYGYTF. The CDR3 DNA follows: TGTGCCAGCAGTGAACTTAGGGCCGGATCCTATGGCTACACCTTC.

The chain has TRBV9 and TRBJ2-1; D may be TRBD2 (6 bases). Per the germline V gene, CDR1 is SGDLS and CDR2 is YYNGEE. The CDR3 has 15 residues. Trimming took 3 bases from V and 6 from J, leaving 16 bases between them. The CDR3 region has the DNA TGTGCCAGCAGCGGGGGACTGGTGGGCTCCAATGAGCAGTTCTTC. Amino acid sequence: CASSGGLVGSNEQFF. The full variable domain, with the rest looked up from reference TRBV9 and TRBJ2-1, is DSGVTQTPKHLITATGQRVTLRCSPRSGDLSVYWYQQSLDQGLQFLIQYYNGEERAKGNILERFSAQQFPDLHSELNLSSLELGDSALYFCASSGGLVGSNEQFFGPGTRLTVL.

This clone was detected once. The chain is built from TRBV20-1 and TRBJ2-3; possibly TRBD1 for D (6 bases). The V and J ends lost 4 bases and 13 bases respectively, with 15 bases between them. Germline V CDR1 and CDR2: DFQATT, SNEGSKA (reference sequence). CDR3 size: 11 residues. The CDR3 coding sequence is TGCAGTGCTAACGAGCAGGGGCGGAAGTATTTT. Its protein is CSANEQGRKYF.

For this clone: An end of the junction differs from the germline gene, which may be a read error. The chain employs TRBV7-9 and TRBJ1-1; D unclear. The CDR3 totals 9 residues. Germline-derived CDR1 and CDR2 are SEHNR and FQNEAQ (reference sequence). The CDR3 DNA reads as TGTGCCAGCAGCTTACCGGGCCTCTTT. Translation: CASSLPGLF.

The V gene is TRBV13, the J gene TRBJ2-7, with TRBD1 matching 8 bases. The germline gives CDR1 PRHDT, CDR2 FYEKMQ (reference sequence). With 6 bases clipped from V and 2 bases from J, the junction kept 6 bases outside the gene matches. The CDR3 is made up of 14 amino acids. CDR3 nucleotide sequence: TGTGCCAGCAGAAACACAGGGGGTGCCTACGAGCAGTACTTC. This translates into CASRNTGGAYEQYF.

Comments on this clone: Because it lacks the conserved phenylalanine or tryptophan at the end, this CDR3 is likely a read error. Because the CDR3's place on the DNA is in doubt, the DNA is left out and the CDR3 is given as listed by TCRdb. This chain joins TRBV5-6 and TRBJ1-1; TRBD1 is the table's D call, not checked against the DNA. Germline V lookup: CDR1 SGHDT, CDR2 YYEEEE. The CDR3 length is 12 residues, termini included. This CDR3 reads CASSFRDRGQSL.

The J gene is TRBJ2-6, the V gene TRBV6-4; D remains ambiguous. V shed 3 bases and J shed 1 base, with 4 bases lying between them. CDR3 length: 14 residues. The germline gives CDR1 MRHNA, CDR2 SNTAGT. CDR3 coding DNA: TGTGCCAGCAGTGAAGGGTCTGGGGCCAACGTCCTGACTTTC. Residues: CASSEGSGANVLTF.

The chain is built from TRBV4-2 and TRBJ2-2, with D unclear. V lost 0 bases to trimming and J lost 5 bases, with 7 bases between them. The CDR3 runs 14 residues. The V gene's germline CDR1 is LGHNA and CDR2 YNFKEQ. The CDR3 coding sequence is TGTGCCAGCAGCCAAGACAGGCATACCGGGGAGCTGTTTTTT. Translating gives CASSQDRHTGELFF.